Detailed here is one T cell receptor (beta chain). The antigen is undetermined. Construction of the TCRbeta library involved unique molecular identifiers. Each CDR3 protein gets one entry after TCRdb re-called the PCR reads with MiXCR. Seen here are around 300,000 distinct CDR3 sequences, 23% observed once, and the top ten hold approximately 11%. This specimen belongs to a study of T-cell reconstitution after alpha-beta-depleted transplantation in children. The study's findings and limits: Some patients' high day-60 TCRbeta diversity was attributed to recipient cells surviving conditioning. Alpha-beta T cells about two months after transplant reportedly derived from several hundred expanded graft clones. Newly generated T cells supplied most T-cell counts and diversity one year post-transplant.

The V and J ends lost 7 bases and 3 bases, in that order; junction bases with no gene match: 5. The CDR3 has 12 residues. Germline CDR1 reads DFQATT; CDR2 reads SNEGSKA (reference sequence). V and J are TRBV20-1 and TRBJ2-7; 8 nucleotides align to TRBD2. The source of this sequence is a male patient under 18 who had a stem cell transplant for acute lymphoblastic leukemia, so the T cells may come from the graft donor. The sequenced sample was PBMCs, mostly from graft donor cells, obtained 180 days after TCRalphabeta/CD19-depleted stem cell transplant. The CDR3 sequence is CSGAGGVYEQYF. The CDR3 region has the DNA TGCAGTGGTGCGGGAGGAGTCTACGAGCAGTACTTC.